The 2 T cell receptor beta chains reported below all come from one sample, sequenced in a study of PD-L1 blockade in urothelial cancer. Time point of the sample: peripheral blood 6 weeks after treatment start. Repertoires were generated with immunoSEQ multiplex PCR, while TCRdb's copy carries only in-frame clones and drops some. The sample shows under 85,000 clones, less than 95% of them seen only once. The input for sequencing was PBMCs, taken around atezolizumab (anti-PD-L1) treatment. The receptors originated from a woman over 75 with urothelial cancer.

This chain links TRBV28 with TRBJ1-5; 8 bases align to TRBD1. V was clipped by 4 bases and J by 7 bases; unmatched bases: 9. The V gene's germline CDR1 is MDHEN and CDR2 SYDVKM. The CDR3 runs to 15 residues. In DNA, the CDR3 is TGTGCCAGCAGTTCAGATGGACAGGGTTGGCAGCCCCAGCATTTT. Its translation: CASSSDGQGWQPQHF.

The chain joins TRBV6-1 to TRBJ2-7, with TRBD2 matching over 9 bases. Trimming removed 1 base from V and 3 bases from J; junction bases left unmatched: 7. The CDR3 is 16 residues long. Germline loops: CDR1 MNHNS, CDR2 SASEGT. This CDR3 reads CASSEGLAAVYYEQYF. CDR3 sequence (DNA): TGTGCCAGCAGTGAAGGACTAGCGGCCGTTTACTACGAGCAGTACTTC.